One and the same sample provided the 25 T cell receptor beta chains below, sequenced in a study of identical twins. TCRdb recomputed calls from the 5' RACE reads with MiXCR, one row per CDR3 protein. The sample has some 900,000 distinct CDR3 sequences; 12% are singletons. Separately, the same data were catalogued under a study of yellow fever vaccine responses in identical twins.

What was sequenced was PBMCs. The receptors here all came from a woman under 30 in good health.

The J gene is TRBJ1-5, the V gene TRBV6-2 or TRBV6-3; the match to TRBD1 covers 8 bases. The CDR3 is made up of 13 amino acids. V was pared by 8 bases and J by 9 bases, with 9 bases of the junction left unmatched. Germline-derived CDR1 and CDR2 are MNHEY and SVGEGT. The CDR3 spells CASWGTGAPPQHF. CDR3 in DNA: TGTGCCAGCTGGGGGACAGGTGCGCCGCCCCAGCATTTT.

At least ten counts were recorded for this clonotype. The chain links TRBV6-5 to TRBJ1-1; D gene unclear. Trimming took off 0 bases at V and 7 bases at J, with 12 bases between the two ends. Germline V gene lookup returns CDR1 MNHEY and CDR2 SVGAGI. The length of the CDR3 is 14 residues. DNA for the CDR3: TGTGCCAGCAGTTACTCAGAGGCACTGGGTGAAGCTTTCTTT. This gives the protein CASSYSEALGEAFF.

The CDR3 DNA follows: TGTGCCAGCAGCCCGCCGGGACTAGCGGGTGGTAGCACAGATACGCAGTATTTT. Translated, it gives CASSPPGLAGGSTDTQYF. This chain uses TRBV14 with TRBJ2-3, with TRBD2 matching over 12 bases. The germline CDR1 and CDR2 sequences are SGHDN and FVKESK. This CDR3 is 18 amino acids long. The V segment lost 4 bases and the J segment 0 bases; nucleotides outside the gene matches: 8.

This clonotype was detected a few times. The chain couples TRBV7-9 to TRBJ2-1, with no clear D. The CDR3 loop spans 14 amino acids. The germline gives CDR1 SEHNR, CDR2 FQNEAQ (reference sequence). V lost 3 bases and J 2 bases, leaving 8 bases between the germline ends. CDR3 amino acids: CASSFTITYNEQFF. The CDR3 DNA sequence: TGTGCCAGCAGCTTTACCATCACCTACAATGAGCAGTTCTTC.

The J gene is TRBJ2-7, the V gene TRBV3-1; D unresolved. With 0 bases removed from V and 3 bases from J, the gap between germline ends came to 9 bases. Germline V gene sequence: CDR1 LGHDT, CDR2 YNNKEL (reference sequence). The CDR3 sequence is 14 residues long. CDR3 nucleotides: TGTGCCAGCAGCCAAGACTTAAATTTCTACGAGCAGTACTTC. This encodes CASSQDLNFYEQYF.

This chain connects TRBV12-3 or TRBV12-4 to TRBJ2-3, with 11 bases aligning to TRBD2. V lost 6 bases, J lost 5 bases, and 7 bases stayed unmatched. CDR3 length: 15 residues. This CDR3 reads CASSFGLAGEDTQYF. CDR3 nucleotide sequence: TGTGCCAGCAGCTTCGGACTAGCGGGCGAAGATACGCAGTATTTT.

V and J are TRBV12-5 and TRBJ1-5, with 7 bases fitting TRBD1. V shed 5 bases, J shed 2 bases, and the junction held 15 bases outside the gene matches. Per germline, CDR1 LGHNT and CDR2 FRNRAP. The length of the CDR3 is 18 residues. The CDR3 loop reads CASGPGQPNGIGNQPQHF. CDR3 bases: TGTGCTAGTGGTCCGGGACAGCCCAACGGTATAGGCAATCAGCCCCAGCATTTT.

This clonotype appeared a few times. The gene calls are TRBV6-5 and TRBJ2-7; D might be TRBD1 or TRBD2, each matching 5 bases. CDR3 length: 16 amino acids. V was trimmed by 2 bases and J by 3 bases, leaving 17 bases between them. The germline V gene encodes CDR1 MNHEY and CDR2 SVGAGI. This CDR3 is CASSYRPGPDFYEQYF. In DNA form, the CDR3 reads TGTGCCAGCAGTTACCGTCCGGGACCCGATTTCTACGAGCAGTACTTC.

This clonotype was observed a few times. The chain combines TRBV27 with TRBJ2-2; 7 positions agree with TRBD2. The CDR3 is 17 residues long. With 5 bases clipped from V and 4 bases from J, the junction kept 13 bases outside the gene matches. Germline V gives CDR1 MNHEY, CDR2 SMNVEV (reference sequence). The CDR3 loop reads CASSLTSAPSPTGELFF. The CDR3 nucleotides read TGTGCCAGCAGTCTCACTAGCGCCCCGAGTCCCACCGGGGAGCTGTTTTTT.

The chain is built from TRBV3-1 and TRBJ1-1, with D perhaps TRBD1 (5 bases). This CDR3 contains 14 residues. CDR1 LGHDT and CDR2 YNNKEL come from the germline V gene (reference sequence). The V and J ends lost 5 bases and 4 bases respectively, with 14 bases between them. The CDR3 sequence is CASSKSTGGTEAFF. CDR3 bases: TGTGCCAGCAGCAAAAGCACCGGGGGCACTGAAGCTTTCTTT.

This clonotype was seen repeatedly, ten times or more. CDR3 sequence: CATSRSRGYEQYF. CDR3 DNA sequence: TGTGCCACCAGCAGAAGCAGGGGTTACGAGCAGTACTTC. V gene TRBV15 combines with J gene TRBJ2-7; tentative D call: TRBD1 (6 bases). Germline loops: CDR1 LNHNV, CDR2 YYDKDF (reference sequence). The CDR3 is 13 amino acids. With 2 bases removed from V and 4 bases from J, the gap between germline ends came to 9 bases.

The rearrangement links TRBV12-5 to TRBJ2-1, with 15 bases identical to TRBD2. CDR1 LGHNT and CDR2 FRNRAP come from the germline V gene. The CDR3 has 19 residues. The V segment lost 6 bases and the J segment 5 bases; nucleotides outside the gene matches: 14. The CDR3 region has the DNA TGTGCTAGTGGGACTGGGACTAGCGGGAGGAAGGGGGTGGACAATGAGCAGTTCTTC. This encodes CASGTGTSGRKGVDNEQFF.

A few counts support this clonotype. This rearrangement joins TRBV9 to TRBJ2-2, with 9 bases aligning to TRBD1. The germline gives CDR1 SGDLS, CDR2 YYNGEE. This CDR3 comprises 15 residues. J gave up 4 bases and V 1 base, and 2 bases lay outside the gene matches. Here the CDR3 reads CASSVWTGATGELFF. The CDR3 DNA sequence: TGTGCCAGCAGCGTATGGACAGGGGCCACCGGGGAGCTGTTTTTT.

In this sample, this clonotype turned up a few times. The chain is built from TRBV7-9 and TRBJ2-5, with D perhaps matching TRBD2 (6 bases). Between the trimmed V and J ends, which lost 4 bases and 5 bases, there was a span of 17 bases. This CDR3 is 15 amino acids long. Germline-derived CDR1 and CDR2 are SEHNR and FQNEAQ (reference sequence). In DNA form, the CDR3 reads TGTGCCAGCAGCTCCCATGGACCTGGAGGGGAGACCCAGTACTTC. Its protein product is CASSSHGPGGETQYF.

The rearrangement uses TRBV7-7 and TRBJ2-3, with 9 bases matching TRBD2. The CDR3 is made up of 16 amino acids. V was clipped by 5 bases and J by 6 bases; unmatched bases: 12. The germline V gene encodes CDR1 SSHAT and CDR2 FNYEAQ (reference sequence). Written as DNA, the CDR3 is TGTGCCAGCAGCCCCTCGAGCGGGGGGCTGGAGGATACGCAGTATTTT. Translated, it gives CASSPSSGGLEDTQYF.

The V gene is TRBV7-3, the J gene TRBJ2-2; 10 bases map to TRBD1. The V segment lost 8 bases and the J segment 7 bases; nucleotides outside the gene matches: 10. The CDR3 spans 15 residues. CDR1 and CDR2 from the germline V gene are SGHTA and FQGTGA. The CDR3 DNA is TGTGCCAGCTCCTCGGGACAGGGGCAGTTCGGGGAGCTGTTTTTT. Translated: CASSSGQGQFGELFF.

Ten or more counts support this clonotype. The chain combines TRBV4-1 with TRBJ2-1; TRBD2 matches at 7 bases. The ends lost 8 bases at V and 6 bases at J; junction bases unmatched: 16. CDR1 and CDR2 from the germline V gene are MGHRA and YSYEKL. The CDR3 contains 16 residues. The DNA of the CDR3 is TGCGCCAGCGGGGCCCAAGCGGGAATAACGTCCAATGAGCAGTTCTTC. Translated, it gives CASGAQAGITSNEQFF.

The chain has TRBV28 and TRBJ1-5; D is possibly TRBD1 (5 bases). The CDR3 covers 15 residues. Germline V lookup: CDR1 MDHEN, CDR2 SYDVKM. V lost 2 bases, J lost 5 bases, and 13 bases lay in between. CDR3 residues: CASSLGAGNYQPQHF. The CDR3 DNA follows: TGTGCCAGCAGTTTAGGGGCAGGGAATTATCAGCCCCAGCATTTT.

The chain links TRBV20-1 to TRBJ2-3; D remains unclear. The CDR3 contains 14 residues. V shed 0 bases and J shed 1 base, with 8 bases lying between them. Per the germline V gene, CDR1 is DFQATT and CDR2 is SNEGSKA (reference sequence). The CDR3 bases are TGCAGTGCTAGAGATGGCTTAGGCACAGATACGCAGTATTTT. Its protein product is CSARDGLGTDTQYF.

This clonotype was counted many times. CDR3 nucleotides: TGTGCCAGCACGTCTCCGGGGACTAGCGGATGGGTACGGTACTTC. Translated: CASTSPGTSGWVRYF. This rearrangement joins TRBV28 to TRBJ2-7; 11 nucleotides line up with TRBD2. Germline assignment: CDR1 MDHEN and CDR2 SYDVKM. V shed 7 bases, J shed 12 bases, and the junction held 17 bases outside the gene matches. The CDR3 sequence is 15 residues long.

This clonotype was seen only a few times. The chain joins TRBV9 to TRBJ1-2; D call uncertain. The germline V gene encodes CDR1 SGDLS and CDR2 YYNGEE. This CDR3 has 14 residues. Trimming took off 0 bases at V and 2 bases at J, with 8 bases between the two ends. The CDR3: CASSVALGNYGYTF. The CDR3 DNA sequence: TGTGCCAGCAGCGTAGCGTTGGGGAACTATGGCTACACCTTC.

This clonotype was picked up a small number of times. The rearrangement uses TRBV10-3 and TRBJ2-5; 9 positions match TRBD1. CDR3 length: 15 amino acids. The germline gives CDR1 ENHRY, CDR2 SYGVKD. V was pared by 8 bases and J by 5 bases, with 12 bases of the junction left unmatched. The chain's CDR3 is CAIARTGDLKETQYF. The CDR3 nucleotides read TGTGCCATCGCACGGACAGGGGATTTGAAGGAGACCCAGTACTTC.

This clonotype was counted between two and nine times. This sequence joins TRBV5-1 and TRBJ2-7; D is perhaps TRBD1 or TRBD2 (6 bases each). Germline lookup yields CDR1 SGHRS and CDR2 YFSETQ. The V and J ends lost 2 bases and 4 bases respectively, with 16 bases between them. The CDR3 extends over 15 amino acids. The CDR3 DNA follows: TGCGCCAGCAGCTTATTAACCGGGGGCATTTACGAGCAGTACGTC. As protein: CASSLLTGGIYEQYV.

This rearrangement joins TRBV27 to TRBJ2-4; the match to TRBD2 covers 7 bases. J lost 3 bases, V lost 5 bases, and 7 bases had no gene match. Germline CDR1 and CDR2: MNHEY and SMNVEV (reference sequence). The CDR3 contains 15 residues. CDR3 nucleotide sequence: TGTGCCAGCAGTAGCATATCTAGCGGCAAAAACATTCAGTACTTC. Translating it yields CASSSISSGKNIQYF.

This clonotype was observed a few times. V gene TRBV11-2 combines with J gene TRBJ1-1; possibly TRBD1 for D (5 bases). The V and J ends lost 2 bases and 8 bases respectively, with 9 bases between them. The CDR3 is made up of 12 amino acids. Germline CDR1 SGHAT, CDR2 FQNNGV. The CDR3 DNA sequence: TGTGCCAGCAGCTTAAGGGACCAAGAAGCTTTCTTT. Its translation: CASSLRDQEAFF.